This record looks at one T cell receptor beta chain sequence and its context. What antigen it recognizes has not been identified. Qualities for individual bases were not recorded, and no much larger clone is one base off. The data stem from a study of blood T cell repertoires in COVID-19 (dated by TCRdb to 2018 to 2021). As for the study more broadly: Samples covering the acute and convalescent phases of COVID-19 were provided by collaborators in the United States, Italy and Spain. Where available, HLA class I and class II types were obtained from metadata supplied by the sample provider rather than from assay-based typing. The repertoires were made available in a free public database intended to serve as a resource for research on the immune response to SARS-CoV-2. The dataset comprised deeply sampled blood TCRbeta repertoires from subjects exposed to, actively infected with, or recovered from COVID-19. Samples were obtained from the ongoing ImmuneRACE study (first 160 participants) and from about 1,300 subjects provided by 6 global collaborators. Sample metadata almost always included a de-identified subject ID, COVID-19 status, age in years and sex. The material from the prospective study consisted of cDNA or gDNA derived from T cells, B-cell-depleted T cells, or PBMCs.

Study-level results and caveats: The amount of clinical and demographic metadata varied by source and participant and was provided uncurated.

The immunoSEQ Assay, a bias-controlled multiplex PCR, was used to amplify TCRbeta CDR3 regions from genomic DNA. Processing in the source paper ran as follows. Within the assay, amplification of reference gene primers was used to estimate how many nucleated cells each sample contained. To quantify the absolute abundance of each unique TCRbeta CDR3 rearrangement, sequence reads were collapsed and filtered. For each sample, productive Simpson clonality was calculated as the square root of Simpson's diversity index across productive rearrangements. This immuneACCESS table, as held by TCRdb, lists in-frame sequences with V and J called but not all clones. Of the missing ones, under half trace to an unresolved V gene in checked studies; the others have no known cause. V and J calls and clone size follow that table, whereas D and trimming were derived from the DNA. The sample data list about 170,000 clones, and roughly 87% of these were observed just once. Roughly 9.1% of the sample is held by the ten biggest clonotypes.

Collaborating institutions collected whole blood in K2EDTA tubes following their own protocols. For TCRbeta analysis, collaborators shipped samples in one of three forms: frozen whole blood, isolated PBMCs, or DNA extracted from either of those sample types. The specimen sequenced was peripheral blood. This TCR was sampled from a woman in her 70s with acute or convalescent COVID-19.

The CDR3 region reads CASSKQKPGQGGDFSNQPQHF. The DNA sequence is given as TGTGCCAGCAGCAAACAAAAACCGGGACAGGGGGGAGATTTTAGCAATCAGCCCCAGCATTTT. The rearrangement joined TRBV21-1 to TRBJ1-5; the DNA was not used to check the table's D call, TRBD1. TRBV21-1 is given as a pseudogene. The CDR3 covers 21 residues, taking in both the cysteine and the phenylalanine. Only the CDR3 DNA is retained, 63 bases long and in frame from the first base.